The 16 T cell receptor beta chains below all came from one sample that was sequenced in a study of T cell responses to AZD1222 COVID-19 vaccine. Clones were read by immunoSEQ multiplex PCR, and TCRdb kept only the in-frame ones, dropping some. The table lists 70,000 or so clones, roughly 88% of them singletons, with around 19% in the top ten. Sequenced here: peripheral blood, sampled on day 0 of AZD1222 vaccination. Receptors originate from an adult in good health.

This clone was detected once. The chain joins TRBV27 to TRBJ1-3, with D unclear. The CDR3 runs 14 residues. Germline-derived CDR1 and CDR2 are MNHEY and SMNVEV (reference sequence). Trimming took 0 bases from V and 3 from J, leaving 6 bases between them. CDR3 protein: CASSLSGHGNTIYF. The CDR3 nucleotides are TGTGCCAGCAGTTTATCCGGGCATGGAAACACCATATATTTT.

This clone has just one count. The CDR3 DNA follows: TGTGCCAGCAGTGAAGCGTTCACAGGCTATGGCTACACCTTC. Its translation: CASSEAFTGYGYTF. The V call is TRBV6-1, the J call TRBJ1-2; possibly TRBD1 for D (5 bases). The V gene's germline CDR1 is MNHNS and CDR2 SASEGT. The CDR3 is 14 amino acids. Trimming stripped 0 bases from V and 4 bases from J, with 9 bases between.

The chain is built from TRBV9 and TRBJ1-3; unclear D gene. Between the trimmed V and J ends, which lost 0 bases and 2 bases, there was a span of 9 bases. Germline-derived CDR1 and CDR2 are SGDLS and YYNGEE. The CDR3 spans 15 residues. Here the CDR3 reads CASSVVPETGNTIYF. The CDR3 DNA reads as TGTGCCAGCAGCGTAGTTCCAGAGACTGGAAACACCATATATTTT.

Here the CDR3 reads CASSYSGVSEQYF. In DNA, the CDR3 is TGTGCCAGCAGTTACTCGGGCGTTTCGGAGCAGTACTTC. The genes are TRBV6-5 and TRBJ2-7; D unclear. Trimming left V 0 bases short and J 7 bases short, with 10 bases between. The germline CDR1 and CDR2 sequences are MNHEY and SVGAGI. The CDR3 length is 13 residues.

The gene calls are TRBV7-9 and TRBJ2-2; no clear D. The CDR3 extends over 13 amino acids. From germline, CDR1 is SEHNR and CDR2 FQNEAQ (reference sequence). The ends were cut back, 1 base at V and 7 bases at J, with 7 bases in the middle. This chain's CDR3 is CASSLVLNGELFF. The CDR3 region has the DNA TGTGCCAGCAGCTTAGTGTTGAACGGGGAGCTGTTTTTT.

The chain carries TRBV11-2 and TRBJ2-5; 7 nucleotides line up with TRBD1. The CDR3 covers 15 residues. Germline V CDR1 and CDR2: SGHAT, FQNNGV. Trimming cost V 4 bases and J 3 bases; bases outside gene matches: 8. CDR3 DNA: TGTGCCAGCAGCTCCTACCGTGGGACAGAAGAGACCCAGTACTTC. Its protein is CASSSYRGTEETQYF.

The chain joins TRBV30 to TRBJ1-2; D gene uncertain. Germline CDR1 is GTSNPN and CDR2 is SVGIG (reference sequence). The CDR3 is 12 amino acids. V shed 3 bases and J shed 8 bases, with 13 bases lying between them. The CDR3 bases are TGTGCCTGGAGCCACATTGTTTTCGGCTACACCTTC. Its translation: CAWSHIVFGYTF.

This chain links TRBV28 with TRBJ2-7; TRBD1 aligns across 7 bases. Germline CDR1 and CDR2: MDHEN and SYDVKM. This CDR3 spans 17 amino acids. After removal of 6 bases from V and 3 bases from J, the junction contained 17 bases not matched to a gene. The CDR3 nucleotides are TGTGCCAGCAGCACAATTACCTCCACAGGGGTGGGCTACGAGCAGTACTTC. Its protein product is CASSTITSTGVGYEQYF.

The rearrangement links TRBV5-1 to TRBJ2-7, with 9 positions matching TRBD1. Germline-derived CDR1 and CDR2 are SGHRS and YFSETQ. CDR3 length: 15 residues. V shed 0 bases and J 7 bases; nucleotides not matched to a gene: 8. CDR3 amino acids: CASSLVGQGFGEQYF. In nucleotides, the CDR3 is TGCGCCAGCAGCTTGGTCGGACAGGGGTTTGGAGAGCAGTACTTC. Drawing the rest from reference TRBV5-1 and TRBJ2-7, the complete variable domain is KAGVTQTPRYLIKTRGQQVTLSCSPISGHRSVSWYQQTPGQGLQFLFEYFSETQRNKGNFPGRFSGRQFSNSRSEMNVSTLELGDSALYLCASSLVGQGFGEQYFGPGTRLTVT.

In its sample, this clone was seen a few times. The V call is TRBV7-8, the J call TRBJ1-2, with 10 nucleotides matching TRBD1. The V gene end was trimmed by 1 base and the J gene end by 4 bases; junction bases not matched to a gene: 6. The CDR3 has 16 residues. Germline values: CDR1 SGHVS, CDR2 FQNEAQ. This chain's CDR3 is CASSLGRDRGPYGYTF. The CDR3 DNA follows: TGTGCCAGCAGCTTAGGTCGGGACAGGGGACCCTATGGCTACACCTTC.

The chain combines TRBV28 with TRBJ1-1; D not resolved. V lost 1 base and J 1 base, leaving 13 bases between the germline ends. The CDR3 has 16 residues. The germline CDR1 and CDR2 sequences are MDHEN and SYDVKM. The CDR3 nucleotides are TGTGCCAGCAGTTTATTAGGCGGACCTGGGAACACTGAAGCTTTCTTT. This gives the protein CASSLLGGPGNTEAFF.

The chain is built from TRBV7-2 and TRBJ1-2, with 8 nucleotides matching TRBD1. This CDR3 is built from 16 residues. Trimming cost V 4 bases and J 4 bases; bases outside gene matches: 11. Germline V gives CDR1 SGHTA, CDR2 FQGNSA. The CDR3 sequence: CASSSGQGGGIYGYTF. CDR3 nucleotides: TGTGCCAGCAGCTCCGGACAGGGTGGCGGTATCTATGGCTACACCTTC.

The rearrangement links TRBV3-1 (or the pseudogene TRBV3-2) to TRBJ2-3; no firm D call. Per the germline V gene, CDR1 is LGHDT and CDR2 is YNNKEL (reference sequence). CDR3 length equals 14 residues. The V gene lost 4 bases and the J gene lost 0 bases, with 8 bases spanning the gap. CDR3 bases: TGTGCCAGCAGCCCGCAAACTAGCACAGATACGCAGTATTTT. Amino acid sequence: CASSPQTSTDTQYF.

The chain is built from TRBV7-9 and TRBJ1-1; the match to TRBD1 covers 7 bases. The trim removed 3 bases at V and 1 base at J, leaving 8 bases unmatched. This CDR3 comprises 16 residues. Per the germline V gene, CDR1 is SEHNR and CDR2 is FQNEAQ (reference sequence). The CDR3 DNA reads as TGTGCCAGCAGCTTTAAGGGGGCAAGGGCGAACACTGAAGCTTTCTTT. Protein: CASSFKGARANTEAFF.

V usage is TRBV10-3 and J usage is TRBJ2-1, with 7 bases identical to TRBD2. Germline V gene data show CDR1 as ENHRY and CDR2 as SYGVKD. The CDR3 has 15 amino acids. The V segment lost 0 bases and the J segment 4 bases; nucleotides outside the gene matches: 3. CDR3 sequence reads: CAISESTSRYNEQFF. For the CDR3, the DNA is TGTGCCATCAGTGAGTCGACTAGCCGATACAATGAGCAGTTCTTC.

CDR3 loop: CASSDRVEYGYTF. Here the CDR3 DNA reads TGTGCCAGCAGTGACAGGGTGGAATATGGCTACACCTTC. The chain recombines TRBV2 with TRBJ1-2, with D possibly TRBD1 on 5 matching bases. Trimming removed 3 bases at V and 5 bases at J, with 10 bases between. This CDR3 is 13 amino acids long. Per the germline V gene, CDR1 is SNHLY and CDR2 is FYNNEI.